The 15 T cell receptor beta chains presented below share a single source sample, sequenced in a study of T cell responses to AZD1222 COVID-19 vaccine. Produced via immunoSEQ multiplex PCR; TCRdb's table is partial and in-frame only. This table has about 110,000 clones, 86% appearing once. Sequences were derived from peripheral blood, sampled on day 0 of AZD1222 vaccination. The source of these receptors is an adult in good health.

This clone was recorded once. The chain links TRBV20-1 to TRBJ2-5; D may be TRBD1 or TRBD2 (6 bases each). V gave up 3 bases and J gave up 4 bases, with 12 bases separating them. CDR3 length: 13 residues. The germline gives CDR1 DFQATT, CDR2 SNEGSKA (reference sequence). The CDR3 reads CSASPGGRETQYF. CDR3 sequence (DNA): TGCAGTGCTAGTCCCGGGGGCCGAGAGACCCAGTACTTC.

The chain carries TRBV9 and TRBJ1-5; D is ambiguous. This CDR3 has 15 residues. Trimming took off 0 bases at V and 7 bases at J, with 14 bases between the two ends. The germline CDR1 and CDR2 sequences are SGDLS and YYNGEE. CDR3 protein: CASSVDSRLEQPQHF. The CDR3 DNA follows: TGTGCCAGCAGCGTAGATTCCCGGCTGGAACAGCCCCAGCATTTT.

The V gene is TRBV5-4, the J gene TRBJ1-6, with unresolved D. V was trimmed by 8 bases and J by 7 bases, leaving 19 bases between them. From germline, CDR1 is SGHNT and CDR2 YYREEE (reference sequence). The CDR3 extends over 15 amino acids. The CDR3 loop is CASALDPGGNSPLHF. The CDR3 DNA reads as TGTGCCAGTGCCCTTGACCCGGGTGGCAATTCACCCCTCCACTTT.

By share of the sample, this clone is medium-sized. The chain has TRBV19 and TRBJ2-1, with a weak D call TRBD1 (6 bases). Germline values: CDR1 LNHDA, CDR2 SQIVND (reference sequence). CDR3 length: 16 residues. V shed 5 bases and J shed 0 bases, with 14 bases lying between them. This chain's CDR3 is CASSVTTGSSYNEQFF. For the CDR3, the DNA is TGTGCCAGTAGTGTCACGACAGGCAGCTCCTACAATGAGCAGTTCTTC.

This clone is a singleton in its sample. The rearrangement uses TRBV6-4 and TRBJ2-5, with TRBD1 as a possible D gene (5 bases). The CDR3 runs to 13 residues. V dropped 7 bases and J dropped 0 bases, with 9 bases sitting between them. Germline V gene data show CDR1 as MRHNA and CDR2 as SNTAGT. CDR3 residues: CASTHRYQETQYF. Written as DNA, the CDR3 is TGTGCCAGCACCCACAGGTACCAAGAGACCCAGTACTTC.

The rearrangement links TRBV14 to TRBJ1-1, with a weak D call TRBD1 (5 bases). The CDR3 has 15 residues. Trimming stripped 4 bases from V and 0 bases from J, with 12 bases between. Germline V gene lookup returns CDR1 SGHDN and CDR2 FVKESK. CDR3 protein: CASSRVSGMNTEAFF. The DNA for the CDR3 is TGTGCCAGCAGCCGAGTCTCAGGGATGAACACTGAAGCTTTCTTT.

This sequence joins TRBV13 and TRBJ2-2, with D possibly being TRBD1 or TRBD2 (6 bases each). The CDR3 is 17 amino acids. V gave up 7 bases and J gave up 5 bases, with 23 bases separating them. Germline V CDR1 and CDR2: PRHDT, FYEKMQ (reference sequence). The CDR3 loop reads CASTEIGGPGATGELFF. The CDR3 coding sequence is TGTGCCAGCACCGAAATTGGGGGGCCGGGGGCAACCGGGGAGCTGTTTTTT.

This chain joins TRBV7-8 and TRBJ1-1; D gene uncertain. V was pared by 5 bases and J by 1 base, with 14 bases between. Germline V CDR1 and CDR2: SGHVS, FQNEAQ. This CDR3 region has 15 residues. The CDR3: CASSPRRVGNTEAFF. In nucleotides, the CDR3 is TGTGCCAGCAGCCCTCGTAGGGTGGGGAACACTGAAGCTTTCTTT.

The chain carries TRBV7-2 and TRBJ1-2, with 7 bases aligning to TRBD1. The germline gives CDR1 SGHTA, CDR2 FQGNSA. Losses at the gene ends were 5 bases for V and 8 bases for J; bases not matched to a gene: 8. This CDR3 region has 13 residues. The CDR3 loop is CASSPPGQEGYTF. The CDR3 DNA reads TGTGCCAGCAGCCCGCCCGGACAGGAGGGCTACACCTTC.

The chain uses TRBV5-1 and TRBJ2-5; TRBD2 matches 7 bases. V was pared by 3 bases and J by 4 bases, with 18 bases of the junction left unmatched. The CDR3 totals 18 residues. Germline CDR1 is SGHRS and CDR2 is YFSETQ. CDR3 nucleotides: TGCGCCAGCAGCTGGGGGGGGAATTTCCGTCCGACCCGAGAGACCCAGTACTTC. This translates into CASSWGGNFRPTRETQYF.

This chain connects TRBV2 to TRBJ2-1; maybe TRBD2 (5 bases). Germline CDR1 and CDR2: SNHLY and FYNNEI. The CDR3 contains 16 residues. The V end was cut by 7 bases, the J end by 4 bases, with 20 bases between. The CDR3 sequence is CASKGSSRGLYNEQFF. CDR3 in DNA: TGTGCCAGCAAGGGTTCTAGCCGAGGGCTATACAATGAGCAGTTCTTC.

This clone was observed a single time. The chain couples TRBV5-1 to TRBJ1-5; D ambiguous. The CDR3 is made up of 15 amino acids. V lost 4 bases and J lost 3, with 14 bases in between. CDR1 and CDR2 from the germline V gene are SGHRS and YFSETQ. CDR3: CASSPEGSINQPQHF. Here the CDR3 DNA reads TGCGCCAGCAGCCCGGAGGGCAGTATCAATCAGCCCCAGCATTTT.

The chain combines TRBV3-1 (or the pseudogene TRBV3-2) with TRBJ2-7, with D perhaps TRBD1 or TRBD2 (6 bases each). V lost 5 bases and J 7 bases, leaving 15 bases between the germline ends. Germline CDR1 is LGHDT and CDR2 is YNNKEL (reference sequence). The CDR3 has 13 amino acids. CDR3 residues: CASSGGGAREQYF. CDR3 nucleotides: TGTGCCAGCAGCGGGGGCGGGGCGCGAGAGCAGTACTTC.

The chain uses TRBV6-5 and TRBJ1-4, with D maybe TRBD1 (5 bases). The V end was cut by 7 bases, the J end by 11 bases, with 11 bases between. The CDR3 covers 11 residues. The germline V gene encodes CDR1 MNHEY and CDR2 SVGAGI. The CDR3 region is CASTWGEKLFF. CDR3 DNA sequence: TGTGCCAGCACTTGGGGGGAGAAACTGTTTTTT.

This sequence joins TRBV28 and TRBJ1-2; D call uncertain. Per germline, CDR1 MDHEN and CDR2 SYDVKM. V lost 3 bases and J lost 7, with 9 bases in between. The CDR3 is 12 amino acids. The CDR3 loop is CASSFPFSGYTF. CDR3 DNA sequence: TGTGCCAGCAGTTTTCCATTTAGTGGCTACACCTTC.